The rows below give T cell receptor beta chains drawn from one sample of a study of cytomegalovirus exposure and HLA in healthy donors. TCRdb keeps only in-frame clones here, not all; method: immunoSEQ multiplex PCR. The sample comprises approximately 100,000 clones, 88% of which are singletons, and roughly 2.1% rests with the top ten. Sequenced: PBMCs. These receptors all stem from a woman in her late teens or twenties in good health and CMV-seronegative. Each CDR3 is given with its conserved first and last residue. Fields, in order: V gene, J gene, clone size, D gene, CDR3 protein, CDR3 DNA. A D gene is named only where the DNA matches it firmly. The listing skips clone size in some rows; elsewhere it reads once, few, many or a size class.

>TRBV7-2|TRBJ2-7|NA|NA
CASSPVRDSNTYEQYF
TGTGCCAGCAGCCCCGTTCGCGATTCCAATACCTACGAGCAGTACTTC
>TRBV7-3|TRBJ1-1|NA|NA
CASSSGTEAFF
TGTGCCAGCAGCTCGGGGACTGAAGCTTTCTTT
>TRBV2|TRBJ1-4|NA|NA
CASSDEDSFSTNEKLFF
TGTGCCAGCAGTGATGAGGACAGTTTTTCAACTAATGAAAAACTGTTTTTT
>TRBV27|TRBJ2-7|NA|NA
CASSNTGVGPSSYEQYF
TGTGCCAGCAGCAACACGGGGGTGGGACCCAGCTCCTACGAGCAGTACTTC
>TRBV29-1|TRBJ2-3|NA|TRBD2
CSVEAGGFTDTQYF
TGCAGCGTTGAAGCGGGGGGGTTCACAGATACGCAGTATTTT
>TRBV7-3|TRBJ2-7|NA|TRBD2
CASSFTGGMYEQYF
TGTGCCAGCAGCTTTACGGGGGGAATGTACGAGCAGTACTTC
>TRBV2|TRBJ2-1|NA|NA
CASPPQGSSYNEQFF
TGTGCCAGCCCACCCCAGGGAAGCTCCTACAATGAGCAGTTCTTC
>TRBV13|TRBJ2-1|once|NA
CASSNRDLLEQFF
TGTGCCAGCAGCAACAGGGACCTCCTAGAGCAGTTCTTC
>TRBV28|TRBJ1-5|NA|TRBD1
CASSSNSASGQGLNQPQHF
TGTGCCAGCAGTTCCAACTCCGCATCGGGACAGGGACTCAATCAGCCCCAGCATTTT
>TRBV19|TRBJ1-3|NA|NA
CASSTAAVSGNTIYF
TGTGCCAGTAGTACGGCGGCCGTCTCTGGAAACACCATATATTTT
>TRBV19|TRBJ1-5|NA|TRBD1
CASRLDRGLQQPQHF
TGTGCCAGTAGGCTGGACAGGGGGTTACAGCAGCCCCAGCATTTT
>TRBV28|TRBJ1-5|once|TRBD1
CASSLRGTGYSNQPQHF
TGTGCCAGCAGTCTCCGCGGGACAGGTTATAGCAATCAGCCCCAGCATTTT
>TRBV6-5|TRBJ1-1|NA|TRBD1
CASSYSTGEAFF
TGTGCCAGCAGTTATTCGACAGGGGAAGCTTTCTTT
>TRBV18|TRBJ2-7|NA|NA
CASSPQQTYRSYEQYF
TGTGCCAGCTCACCACAACAGACCTATAGGTCCTACGAGCAGTACTTC
>TRBV28|TRBJ2-7|NA|TRBD2
CASSFRMSGRIHEQYF
TGTGCCAGCAGTTTCCGAATGAGCGGGAGGATCCACGAGCAGTACTTC
>TRBV7-2|TRBJ2-5|NA|TRBD1
CASSSLTGRETQYF
TGTGCCAGCAGCTCCTTGACAGGGCGAGAGACCCAGTACTTC
>TRBV30|TRBJ2-7|NA|TRBD2
CAGTSGFYEQYF
TGTGCAGGGACTAGCGGGTTCTACGAGCAGTACTTC
>TRBV28|TRBJ1-5|NA|NA
CASRVERYQPQHF
TGTGCCAGCAGAGTAGAGAGGTATCAGCCCCAGCATTTT
>TRBV18|TRBJ1-2|NA|TRBD1
CASSPRDRALYGYTF
TGTGCCAGCTCACCCCGCGACAGGGCCCTCTATGGCTACACCTTC
>TRBV29-1|TRBJ2-1|NA|TRBD2
CSVPQGGNDYNEQFF
TGCAGCGTTCCCCAGGGAGGGAACGACTACAATGAGCAGTTCTTC
>TRBV28|TRBJ1-3|NA|TRBD1
CASRLTGAGNTIYF
TGTGCCAGCAGGTTGACAGGGGCTGGAAACACCATATATTTT
>TRBV7-2|TRBJ2-5|NA|NA
CASSLGPGVVGETQYF
TGTGCCAGCAGCTTAGGGCCGGGGGTAGTGGGGGAGACCCAGTACTTC
>TRBV5-1|TRBJ2-7|NA|TRBD2
CASSLNLREIHEQYF
TGCGCCAGCAGCTTGAATCTGCGGGAGATACACGAGCAGTACTTC
>TRBV5-6|TRBJ2-3|NA|TRBD2
CASSGTSYTDTQYF
TGTGCCAGCAGCGGGACTAGCTACACAGATACGCAGTATTTT
>TRBV19|TRBJ1-2|NA|NA
CASSYNYGYTF
TGTGCCAGTAGCTATAACTATGGCTACACCTTC
>TRBV7-9|TRBJ2-1|NA|TRBD2
CASRNTGLAGRGEEQFF
TGTGCCAGCAGAAATACGGGACTAGCGGGGAGGGGGGAGGAGCAGTTCTTC
>TRBV6-5|TRBJ1-4|once|TRBD1
CASSYSTGNEKLFF
TGTGCCAGCAGTTACTCGACAGGGAATGAAAAACTGTTTTTT
>TRBV6-5|TRBJ2-3|NA|NA
CASGRSQSTDTQYF
TGTGCCAGCGGAAGGAGTCAGAGCACAGATACGCAGTATTTT
>TRBV4-3|TRBJ1-5|NA|NA
CASSLGLGRDQPQHF
TGCGCCAGCAGCCTAGGACTCGGACGGGATCAGCCCCAGCATTTT
>TRBV28|TRBJ1-3|NA|NA
CASSLTGSGNTIYF
TGTGCCAGCAGTTTAACGGGATCTGGAAACACCATATATTTT
>TRBV5-1|TRBJ2-7|NA|NA
CASSLGAVGAGEQYF
TGCGCCAGCAGTCTAGGGGCTGTGGGGGCAGGGGAGCAGTACTTC
>TRBV4-3|TRBJ1-1|NA|NA
CASSQDRVGGAFF
TGCGCCAGCAGCCAAGATCGAGTAGGGGGAGCTTTCTTT
>TRBV6-5|TRBJ2-5|NA|TRBD2
CASSYGGRGGETQYF
TGTGCCAGCAGTTACGGAGGGAGGGGAGGAGAGACCCAGTACTTC
>TRBV27|TRBJ2-2|NA|TRBD2
CASSFLGGAGELFF
TGTGCCAGCAGTTTTCTGGGAGGGGCCGGGGAGCTGTTTTTT
>TRBV10-3|TRBJ2-3|NA|NA
CAISALARGTDTQYF
TGTGCCATCAGTGCCCTAGCCCGTGGCACAGATACGCAGTATTTT
>TRBV10-2|TRBJ1-2|NA|NA
CASSLSTQGGYTF
TGCGCCAGCAGTTTGAGCACCCAGGGTGGCTACACCTTC
>TRBV14|TRBJ2-7|NA|TRBD1
CASSQEPGGYEQYF
TGTGCCAGCAGCCAAGAGCCAGGGGGATACGAGCAGTACTTC
>TRBV28|TRBJ2-2|NA|NA
CASSIPPGELFF
TGTGCCAGCAGTATTCCTCCCGGGGAGCTGTTTTTT
>TRBV28|TRBJ1-2|NA|NA
CASSREQGHYGYTF
TGTGCCAGCAGCCGAGAACAGGGCCACTATGGCTACACCTTC
>TRBV5-1|TRBJ2-3|NA|NA
CASSLAGGTDTQYF
TGCGCCAGCAGCTTGGCCGGGGGCACAGATACGCAGTATTTT
>TRBV9|TRBJ1-1|NA|NA
CASSSPTGRNTEAFF
TGTGCCAGCAGCTCCCCGACAGGACGGAACACTGAAGCTTTCTTT
>TRBV7-9|TRBJ2-1|NA|TRBD2
CASSLGGGRDTYNEQFF
TGTGCCAGCAGCTTAGGTGGCGGGAGAGACACCTACAATGAGCAGTTCTTC
>TRBV11-2|TRBJ1-1|few|NA
CASTTGGAEEAFF
TGTGCCAGCACCACGGGGGGGGCTGAAGAAGCTTTCTTT
>TRBV6-5|TRBJ1-5|NA|TRBD1
CASSRTGFNQPQHF
TGTGCCAGCAGCCGGACAGGATTCAATCAGCCCCAGCATTTT
>TRBV18|TRBJ2-2|NA|TRBD1
CASSPGTVDTGELFF
TGTGCCAGCTCGCCCGGGACAGTAGACACCGGGGAGCTGTTTTTT
>TRBV30|TRBJ2-3|few|TRBD2
CAWSVRGGSTDTQYF
TGTGCCTGGAGTGTCCGGGGGGGTAGCACAGATACGCAGTATTTT
>TRBV15|TRBJ2-7|few|TRBD2
CATSRELADPYEQYF
TGTGCCACCAGCAGAGAACTAGCGGATCCCTACGAGCAGTACTTC
>TRBV30|TRBJ2-7|NA|NA
CAWSSTQGLGYEQYF
TGTGCCTGGAGTTCCACTCAGGGTCTAGGCTACGAGCAGTACTTC
>TRBV10-1|TRBJ2-2|NA|NA
CASSTHWWACTGELFF
TGCGCCAGCAGCACGCACTGGTGGGCTTGCACCGGGGAGCTGTTTTTT
>TRBV7-9|TRBJ1-1|NA|NA
CASSLVQDSEAFF
TGTGCCAGCAGCTTAGTGCAGGACAGTGAAGCTTTCTTT
>TRBV19|TRBJ1-5|NA|NA
CASSPRGGGRSNQPQHF
TGTGCCAGTAGTCCGCGCGGGGGGGGGAGAAGCAATCAGCCCCAGCATTTT
>TRBV20-1|TRBJ2-7|NA|NA
CSGRIRDEQYF
TGCAGTGGACGGATCCGGGACGAGCAGTACTTC
>TRBV28|TRBJ2-1|NA|NA
CASRWREAYNEQFF
TGTGCCAGCAGATGGAGGGAGGCCTACAATGAGCAGTTCTTC
>TRBV6-5|TRBJ2-7|NA|NA
CASSYGGSFYEQYF
TGTGCCAGCAGTTACGGGGGGAGCTTCTACGAGCAGTACTTC
>TRBV29-1|TRBJ2-6|NA|TRBD2
CSVASGGPRSGANVLTF
TGCAGCGTTGCCAGCGGGGGGCCTCGATCTGGGGCCAACGTCCTGACTTTC
>TRBV18|TRBJ1-3|NA|NA
CASSPDSGFSGNTIYF
TGTGCCAGCTCGCCGGACAGTGGTTTTTCTGGAAACACCATATATTTT
>TRBV5-1|TRBJ1-2|NA|NA
CASSLEGENGYTF
TGCGCCAGCAGCTTGGAAGGGGAAAATGGCTACACCTTC
>TRBV27|TRBJ2-7|NA|TRBD1
CASSLTGQPF
TGTGCCAGCAGTCTAACGGGACAGCCCTTC